Included here is one T cell receptor (beta chain) sequence, with context. These data belong to a study of CD8 T cells in Susac syndrome. The RNA input was roughly 0.45 to 1 ug, and it was reverse transcribed with random hexamers. TCRdb fed the immunoSEQ multiplex PCR reads into MiXCR, producing one record per CDR3 protein. The sample includes about 180,000 distinct CDR3 sequences, just under 95% of them seen just once. Trimming removed 4 bases from V and 10 bases from J, with 9 bases in between. Germline assignment: CDR1 SGDLS and CDR2 YYNGEE. The CDR3 has 12 amino acids. The sequence was collected from a human donor with Susac syndrome. This chain connects TRBV9 to TRBJ1-6; no clear D. Sequencing was carried out using CD4+ T cells from PBMCs. In nucleotides, the CDR3 is TGTGCCAGCAGCCTTGCGGGGTCACCCCTCCACTTT. This translates into CASSLAGSPLHF.